This entry lists 13 T cell receptor beta chains sequenced from one sample in a study of blood T cell repertoires in COVID-19. TCRdb's copy holds only in-frame clones and misses some; the assay was immunoSEQ multiplex PCR. The sample holds about 94,000 clones, 80% seen once. Sequenced sample: peripheral blood. The receptor set was obtained from a human donor in a cohort sampled during active COVID-19.

This rearrangement joins TRBV5-4 to TRBJ1-5; tentative D call: TRBD1 (5 bases). The CDR3 is 15 amino acids. Germline V gene lookup returns CDR1 SGHNT and CDR2 YYREEE (reference sequence). The V and J ends lost 4 bases and 7 bases respectively, with 18 bases between them. CDR3 residues: CASSLRGDYGQPQHF. CDR3 nucleotide sequence: TGTGCCAGCAGCCTAAGAGGGGACTACGGGCAGCCCCAGCATTTT.

V and J are TRBV19 and TRBJ1-2; 8 bases align to TRBD1. J lost 4 bases, V lost 11 bases, and 9 bases had no gene match. Germline assignment: CDR1 LNHDA and CDR2 SQIVND (reference sequence). There are 13 residues in the CDR3. CDR3 bases: TGTGCCGTAAGACAGGGGAGCGGCTATGGCTACACCTTC. Translation: CAVRQGSGYGYTF.

The chain carries TRBV7-9 and TRBJ1-6; TRBD1 matches 7 bases. Germline lookup yields CDR1 SEHNR and CDR2 FQNEAQ (reference sequence). The J segment lost 8 bases and the V segment lost 5 bases, leaving 9 bases of the junction unmatched. CDR3 length: 15 residues. CDR3 nucleotides: TGTGCCAGCAGCGGACCGACAGGGTATCATTCACCCCTCCACTTT. Translation gives CASSGPTGYHSPLHF. The whole variable domain, filled in from reference TRBV7-9 and TRBJ1-6, reads DTGVSQNPRHKITKRGQNVTFRCDPISEHNRLYWYRQTLGQGPEFLTYFQNEAQLEKSRLLSDRFSAERPKGSFSTLEIQRTEQGDSAMYLCASSGPTGYHSPLHFGNGTRLTVT.

The chain joins TRBV5-6 to TRBJ1-2; D remains ambiguous. CDR3 length: 13 amino acids. Germline lookup yields CDR1 SGHDT and CDR2 YYEEEE. Trimming pared 4 bases from V and 8 bases from J, leaving 15 bases between. CDR3 residues: CASSLRTPIGYTF. The CDR3 region has the DNA TGTGCCAGCAGCCTCCGGACTCCAATAGGCTACACCTTC.

This clone was seen more than once but under ten times. CDR3 amino acids: CASTRGSGEQYF. Written as DNA, the CDR3 is TGTGCCAGTACCCGCGGGTCCGGCGAGCAGTACTTC. The chain couples TRBV19 to TRBJ2-7, with a weak D call TRBD2 (5 bases). Germline V gene sequence: CDR1 LNHDA, CDR2 SQIVND (reference sequence). This CDR3 has 12 amino acids. V was trimmed by 7 bases and J by 6 bases, leaving 13 bases between them.

The V and J genes are TRBV18 and TRBJ1-1, with D unclear. This CDR3 has 13 residues. The germline V gene encodes CDR1 KGHSH and CDR2 LQKENI. V was trimmed by 2 bases and J by 7 bases, leaving 11 bases between them. CDR3 coding DNA: TGTGCCAGCTCACCATCCATCACGGGTGAAGCTTTCTTT. It encodes CASSPSITGEAFF.

CDR3 coding DNA: TGTGCCACCAGTGATTCTCGGGGGACTCCCTACGAGCAGTACTTC. It translates to CATSDSRGTPYEQYF. V and J are TRBV24-1 and TRBJ2-7, with a weak D call TRBD2 (6 bases). V was pared by 2 bases and J by 2 bases, with 12 bases between. The V gene's germline CDR1 is KGHDR and CDR2 SFDVKD. The CDR3 length is 15 residues.

This clone was observed once. The chain recombines TRBV11-2 with TRBJ1-2; TRBD1 is a possible D gene (5 bases). Trimming shortened V by 6 bases and J by 3 bases, and 14 bases separated the two germline ends. This CDR3 is 14 amino acids long. CDR1 SGHAT and CDR2 FQNNGV come from the germline V gene. CDR3 protein: CASRTLGGDYGYTF. Here the CDR3 DNA reads TGTGCCAGCAGGACCCTCGGGGGGGACTATGGCTACACCTTC.

This clone came up a few times. The CDR3 region is CASSQVSGRAHEQYF. The CDR3 DNA reads as TGTGCCAGCAGCCAGGTTAGCGGGAGAGCACACGAGCAGTACTTC. The chain couples TRBV3-1 (or the pseudogene TRBV3-2) to TRBJ2-7, with 9 bases matching TRBD2. J gave up 5 bases and V 3 bases, and 8 bases lay outside the gene matches. This CDR3 region has 15 residues. CDR1 is LGHDT and CDR2 is YNNKEL in the germline V gene (reference sequence).

The chain uses TRBV5-1 and TRBJ2-7; 9 nucleotides line up with TRBD2. The CDR3 contains 15 residues. Trimming removed 3 bases from V and 2 bases from J; junction bases left unmatched: 6. Germline V gene lookup returns CDR1 SGHRS and CDR2 YFSETQ. CDR3 region: CASSSQAGGTYEQYF. The CDR3 region has the DNA TGCGCCAGCAGCTCTCAAGCGGGAGGAACCTACGAGCAGTACTTC.

The CDR3 loop is CASSLREPTYNEQFF. CDR3 in DNA: TGCGCCAGCAGCTTGCGGGAACCCACCTACAATGAGCAGTTCTTC. The chain joins TRBV5-1 to TRBJ2-1; D is perhaps TRBD2 (5 bases). The CDR3 has 15 amino acids. Germline V gene data show CDR1 as SGHRS and CDR2 as YFSETQ. V was clipped by 1 base and J by 2 bases, with 10 bases between them.

This clone was counted only a few times. The chain couples TRBV30 to TRBJ1-1; D is perhaps TRBD1 (5 bases). The V end lost 0 bases, the J end lost 0 bases, and 5 bases lay between the germline ends. CDR3 length equals 13 residues. Germline CDR1 is GTSNPN and CDR2 is SVGIG (reference sequence). The CDR3 here is CAWSVQVNTEAFF. As DNA, the CDR3 is TGTGCCTGGAGTGTACAGGTGAACACTGAAGCTTTCTTT.

In its sample, this clone was seen a few times. This chain links TRBV18 with TRBJ2-7; TRBD2 might be the D (6 bases). Germline CDR1 KGHSH, CDR2 LQKENI. The CDR3 extends over 14 amino acids. Trimming stripped 4 bases from V and 7 bases from J, with 17 bases between. CDR3 amino acids: CASSQSSPGDEQYF. The CDR3 region has the DNA TGTGCCAGCTCACAAAGTAGTCCGGGAGATGAGCAGTACTTC.